This TCR beta chain was sequenced in a study of blood T cell repertoires in COVID-19. Study context: Samples taken during acute and convalescent COVID-19 were collected in the United States, Italy and Spain.

Produced via immunoSEQ multiplex PCR; TCRdb's table is partial and in-frame only. This table holds a few hundred thousand clones, about 92% found once. The recovered donors of Cohort 3 showed two negative PCRs, clearance, or symptom resolution. This receptor was taken from a woman under 40 who had recovered from COVID-19. Source material: PBMCs or T cells enriched from blood (not recorded which).

The CDR3, as DNA: TGTGCCAGCAAACAAGGGGGAGCCACAGATACGCAGTATTTT. Translation gives CASKQGGATDTQYF. The chain recombines TRBV6-5 with TRBJ2-3; possibly TRBD1 for D (6 bases). Trimming left V 7 bases short and J 2 bases short, with 13 bases between. The germline V gene encodes CDR1 MNHEY and CDR2 SVGAGI. The CDR3 contains 14 residues.